The 32 T cell receptor beta chains presented below share a single source sample, sequenced in a study of beta chain features in type 1 diabetes. What was sequenced were expressed TCRB transcripts, since all of the isolated RNA had been reverse transcribed. The protocol was immunoSEQ multiplex PCR, while the TCRdb copy is restricted to in-frame clones and leaves out a portion. This sample has around 150,000 clones, with 7% to 9.5% found just once. The study's findings and limits: Significant though moderate, a shortening of TCRB CDR3s appeared in all four CD4+ subsets of Type 1 diabetes patients.

What these receptors recognize is not known. The specimen sequenced was central memory CD4+ T cells from blood. All receptors come from a woman younger than 45 with type 1 diabetes.

Only a few counts were recorded for this clone. V gene TRBV5-4 combines with J gene TRBJ2-7; 7 bases agree with TRBD1. V shed 1 base and J 5 bases; nucleotides not matched to a gene: 3. The CDR3 has 13 residues. CDR1 SGHNT and CDR2 YYREEE come from the germline V gene (reference sequence). The CDR3 loop reads CASSLTGADEQYF. The CDR3 DNA is TGTGCCAGCAGCTTGACAGGGGCGGACGAGCAGTACTTC.

This clone was observed a few times. This chain uses TRBV28 with TRBJ1-1; D is perhaps TRBD1 (5 bases). The CDR3 extends over 12 amino acids. V shed 6 bases and J shed 8 bases, with 13 bases lying between them. Germline V gene lookup returns CDR1 MDHEN and CDR2 SYDVKM. CDR3 nucleotides: TGTGCCAGCAGGCCACCTCAGGGAGAAGCTTTCTTT. Its translation: CASRPPQGEAFF.

The chain employs TRBV28 and TRBJ2-1, with D possibly TRBD1 on 6 matching bases. V lost 6 bases and J lost 0, with 15 bases in between. Germline-derived CDR1 and CDR2 are MDHEN and SYDVKM. There are 16 residues in the CDR3. CDR3 sequence reads: CASSSRTALSYNEQFF. The CDR3 DNA reads as TGTGCCAGCAGCTCACGGACAGCTCTCTCCTACAATGAGCAGTTCTTC.

This chain joins TRBV29-1 and TRBJ2-7, with 8 bases fitting TRBD2. The CDR3 runs to 14 residues. After removal of 6 bases from V and 4 bases from J, the junction contained 11 bases not matched to a gene. CDR1 is SQVTM, CDR2 ANQGSEA, per germline. In DNA form, the CDR3 reads TGCAGCGTCGCCAGCGGGAGCGGTATTTACGAGCAGTACTTC. Protein sequence: CSVASGSGIYEQYF.

This clone appeared a few times. The rearrangement joins TRBV5-1 to TRBJ2-5, with D tentatively TRBD2 (6 bases). Looked up from germline, CDR1 is SGHRS and CDR2 is YFSETQ. Trimming removed 7 bases at V and 4 bases at J, with 20 bases between. The CDR3 is made up of 15 amino acids. The DNA for the CDR3 is TGCGCCAGCCGTGCCGGTTCTGGAGGGAGAGAGACCCAGTACTTC. Translating gives CASRAGSGGRETQYF.

J is TRBJ1-5 and V is TRBV27; a weak D match, TRBD1 (5 bases). CDR1 and CDR2 (germline): MNHEY, SMNVEV (reference sequence). The length of the CDR3 is 13 residues. V shed 6 bases and J shed 6 bases, with 12 bases lying between them. CDR3 in amino acids: CASSRSGGQPQHF. CDR3 nucleotide sequence: TGTGCCAGCAGCCGATCGGGGGGTCAGCCCCAGCATTTT.

Only a few counts were recorded for this clone. V is TRBV7-9 and J is TRBJ2-5, with 10 nucleotides matching TRBD1. Losses at the gene ends were 5 bases for V and 5 bases for J; bases not matched to a gene: 8. CDR1 and CDR2 (germline): SEHNR, FQNEAQ (reference sequence). This CDR3 has 15 amino acids. The CDR3 nucleotides read TGTGCCAGCAGCGAGTTACCGGGACAGGGGGAGACCCAGTACTTC. As protein: CASSELPGQGETQYF.

This clone has a handful of counts. The chain combines TRBV7-9 with TRBJ2-3; TRBD1 agrees at 7 bases. The V and J ends lost 4 bases and 3 bases, in that order; junction bases with no gene match: 4. CDR3 length: 14 amino acids. Germline V CDR1 and CDR2: SEHNR, FQNEAQ (reference sequence). This chain's CDR3 is CASSSRTGTDTQYF. The CDR3 DNA is TGTGCCAGCAGCTCTCGGACAGGAACAGATACGCAGTATTTT.

The genes are TRBV5-4 and TRBJ2-5; D is ambiguous. This CDR3 comprises 13 residues. The germline V and J ends were trimmed by 2 bases and 1 base, with 6 bases remaining between them. Per the germline V gene, CDR1 is SGHNT and CDR2 is YYREEE (reference sequence). In DNA, the CDR3 is TGTGCCAGCAGCTTATCCTCCCAAGAGACCCAGTACTTC. Protein sequence: CASSLSSQETQYF.

The table lists this clone with a few counts. This chain uses TRBV25-1 with TRBJ2-7; weak D call: TRBD2 (5 bases). The CDR3 runs 16 residues. CDR1 MGHDK and CDR2 SYGVNS come from the germline V gene. Trimming took off 1 base at V and 2 bases at J, with 15 bases between the two ends. CDR3 loop: CASSELGAQTTYEQYF. The CDR3 coding sequence is TGTGCCAGCAGTGAATTGGGAGCCCAAACTACCTACGAGCAGTACTTC.

The chain joins TRBV9 to TRBJ2-3; possibly TRBD1 for D (6 bases). This CDR3 is 15 amino acids long. Looked up from germline, CDR1 is SGDLS and CDR2 is YYNGEE. Trimming cost V 4 bases and J 2 bases, with 14 bases left between them. The CDR3 sequence: CASSPGQILTDTQYF. The CDR3, as DNA: TGTGCCAGCAGCCCAGGACAGATCCTCACAGATACGCAGTATTTT.

This clone was found a few times. The J gene is TRBJ2-1, the V gene TRBV5-4; the match to TRBD2 covers 8 bases. Germline assignment: CDR1 SGHNT and CDR2 YYREEE (reference sequence). The CDR3 loop spans 16 amino acids. Germline trimming cut 3 bases from V and 1 base from J; bases unmatched to any gene: 6. The CDR3 DNA is TGTGCCAGCAGCTACGGAGCGGGAGTATCCTACAATGAGCAGTTCTTC. This encodes CASSYGAGVSYNEQFF.

V is TRBV11-2 and J is TRBJ1-1; TRBD1 matches at 10 bases. Germline V gene data show CDR1 as SGHAT and CDR2 as FQNNGV. This CDR3 is built from 14 residues. V lost 7 bases, J lost 0 bases, and 2 bases stayed unmatched. CDR3 sequence (DNA): TGTGCCAGCATGGGACAGGGGATGAACACTGAAGCTTTCTTT. Amino acids: CASMGQGMNTEAFF.

The rearrangement links TRBV10-3 to TRBJ2-3, with 7 bases aligning to TRBD2. Germline values: CDR1 ENHRY, CDR2 SYGVKD. The junction had 10 bases not matched to a gene; V was cut back by 6 bases and J by 10 bases. CDR3 size: 13 residues. The CDR3 reads CAISGGSEGPQYF. The CDR3 DNA sequence: TGTGCCATCAGCGGCGGGAGCGAGGGGCCGCAGTATTTT.

This clone was counted between two and nine times. The chain has TRBV15 and TRBJ2-7; possibly TRBD2 for D (5 bases). Germline V gene lookup returns CDR1 LNHNV and CDR2 YYDKDF (reference sequence). V was shortened by 5 bases and J by 6 bases, with 8 bases between the two germline ends. The CDR3 loop spans 11 amino acids. As DNA, the CDR3 is TGTGCCACCAGCCGCCGGGGCGAGCAGTACTTC. Translation: CATSRRGEQYF.

This clone has more than one count but fewer than ten. The V and J genes are TRBV15 and TRBJ2-7; unclear D gene. This CDR3 region has 14 residues. Germline V gives CDR1 LNHNV, CDR2 YYDKDF (reference sequence). V lost 0 bases, J lost 6 bases, and 12 bases lay in between. This CDR3 is CATSRDRGLSEQYF. The CDR3 DNA follows: TGTGCCACCAGCAGAGATCGAGGTTTGAGCGAGCAGTACTTC.

V gene TRBV9 combines with J gene TRBJ1-1; D unclear. Per germline, CDR1 SGDLS and CDR2 YYNGEE. CDR3 length equals 14 residues. V lost 3 bases and J lost 2, with 11 bases in between. The CDR3 spells CASSAISGNTEAFF. The CDR3 DNA is TGTGCCAGCAGCGCGATTTCAGGAAACACTGAAGCTTTCTTT.

This clone was seen more than once but under ten times. The genes are TRBV5-1 and TRBJ1-1; TRBD1 matches 7 bases. The CDR3 is 11 residues long. Germline values: CDR1 SGHRS, CDR2 YFSETQ. Unmatched junction bases numbered 1, after V lost 8 bases and J lost 3 bases. This CDR3 reads CASTGDTEAFF. DNA for the CDR3: TGCGCCAGTACAGGGGACACTGAAGCTTTCTTT.

This clone turned up a few times. The genes are TRBV4-1 and TRBJ2-7; maybe TRBD2 (5 bases). Germline V gene data show CDR1 as MGHRA and CDR2 as YSYEKL. CDR3 length: 16 amino acids. The ends were cut back, 5 bases at V and 4 bases at J, with 21 bases in the middle. The CDR3 DNA reads TGCGCCAGCAGCTCAAGCCCGGGATTAGAGGTTTACGAGCAGTACTTC. Translation: CASSSSPGLEVYEQYF.

The rearrangement links TRBV30 to TRBJ2-5; D gene uncertain. Germline V gives CDR1 GTSNPN, CDR2 SVGIG (reference sequence). The CDR3 totals 12 residues. The V end was cut by 2 bases, the J end by 5 bases, with 9 bases between. The DNA for the CDR3 is TGTGCCTGGAGTCTACCTTTTGAGACCCAGTACTTC. It encodes CAWSLPFETQYF.

This clone was observed a handful of times. The gene calls are TRBV30 and TRBJ2-7; D perhaps matches TRBD2 (5 bases). The CDR3 has 11 residues. The V end was cut by 5 bases, the J end by 6 bases, with 11 bases between. Germline V CDR1 and CDR2: GTSNPN, SVGIG (reference sequence). CDR3 bases: TGTGCCTGGTCGGGATCAAGCGAGCAGTACTTC. Translating it yields CAWSGSSEQYF.

This clone was observed a handful of times. The chain has TRBV7-9 and TRBJ2-1; D possibly corresponds to TRBD2 (6 bases). The V end was cut by 0 bases, the J end by 8 bases, with 20 bases between. This CDR3 spans 17 amino acids. Germline V gives CDR1 SEHNR, CDR2 FQNEAQ (reference sequence). The CDR3 reads CASSLATRTTSVDEQFF. CDR3 nucleotides: TGTGCCAGCAGCTTAGCGACTAGGACTACCTCCGTGGATGAGCAGTTCTTC.

The chain is built from TRBV18 and TRBJ1-2, with TRBD1 identical over 7 bases. V dropped 5 bases and J dropped 3; count of bases not matched to a gene: 3. Germline CDR1 and CDR2: KGHSH and LQKENI. This CDR3 has 13 amino acids. The CDR3 coding sequence is TGTGCCAGCTCAGACGACAGGGACTATGGCTACACCTTC. Amino acids: CASSDDRDYGYTF.

This clone has just a few counts. The chain's CDR3 is CSVVASGSLYETQYF. The DNA for the CDR3 is TGCAGCGTTGTGGCTAGCGGGAGTTTATATGAGACCCAGTACTTC. This chain links TRBV29-1 with TRBJ2-5, with 10 bases aligning to TRBD2. V lost 4 bases to trimming and J lost 5 bases; unmatched junction nucleotides: 10. The V gene's germline CDR1 is SQVTM and CDR2 ANQGSEA. The CDR3 contains 15 residues.

The chain uses TRBV5-4 and TRBJ1-3; no clear D gene. Germline CDR1 and CDR2: SGHNT and YYREEE (reference sequence). CDR3 length: 15 residues. V dropped 0 bases and J dropped 1 base, with 8 bases sitting between them. The CDR3 protein is CASSLAGRSGNTIYF. The CDR3 DNA reads TGTGCCAGCAGCTTGGCAGGCCGATCTGGAAACACCATATATTTT.

For this clone: This same CDR3 is encoded by further DNA sequences in the sample. This chain uses TRBV11-2 with TRBJ2-1, with a weak D call TRBD1 (6 bases). Deletions cut 5 bases from V and 10 bases from J, with 9 bases between. Germline V gene lookup returns CDR1 SGHAT and CDR2 FQNNGV. The length of the CDR3 is 11 residues. The CDR3 loop reads CASSLGAEQFF. CDR3 sequence (DNA): TGTGCCAGCAGCCTGGGGGCCGAGCAGTTCTTC.

This clone was counted a few times. One end of the junction varies from germline; a read error may be responsible. The chain has TRBV7-7 and TRBJ2-3; 10 positions match TRBD1. In germline, CDR1 is SSHAT, CDR2 FNYEAQ (reference sequence). CDR3 length: 15 amino acids. The DNA of the CDR3 is TGTGCTAGCAGCACCGGGACAGGGGAGACAGATACGCAGTATTTT. As protein: CASSTGTGETDTQYF.

Here the CDR3 reads CASSQRQELSNNYGYTF. The CDR3 DNA sequence: TGTGCCAGCTCACAAAGACAGGAACTTTCGAATAACTATGGCTACACCTTC. V is TRBV18 and J is TRBJ1-2, with a possible D match to TRBD1 (6 bases). Germline V gene data show CDR1 as KGHSH and CDR2 as LQKENI. V was pared by 4 bases and J by 1 base, with 19 bases between. This CDR3 region has 17 residues.

This clone was seen only a few times. The CDR3 loop reads CASSDRGAGGYTF. CDR3 DNA: TGTGCCAGCAGTGATCGGGGGGCAGGGGGCTACACCTTC. The gene calls are TRBV2 and TRBJ1-2, with TRBD1 as a possible D gene (6 bases). The germline V and J ends were trimmed by 3 bases and 8 bases, with 13 bases remaining between them. Germline-derived CDR1 and CDR2 are SNHLY and FYNNEI. This CDR3 comprises 13 residues.

The J gene is TRBJ1-4, the V gene TRBV6-6, with TRBD1 as a possible D gene (5 bases). V was shortened by 5 bases and J by 0 bases, with 7 bases between the two germline ends. Germline-derived CDR1 and CDR2 are MNHNY and SVGAGI (reference sequence). The length of the CDR3 is 14 residues. The CDR3 DNA is TGTGCCAGCAGTCCGGGGGCAACTAATGAAAAACTGTTTTTT. Its translation is CASSPGATNEKLFF.

The chain combines TRBV15 with TRBJ2-1, with D unclear. The V gene's germline CDR1 is LNHNV and CDR2 YYDKDF (reference sequence). Deletions cut 10 bases from V and 2 bases from J, with 9 bases between. The CDR3 has 12 residues. The CDR3 DNA reads as TGTGCCAGCTCCACTCCCTACAATGAGCAGTTCTTC. Amino acid sequence: CASSTPYNEQFF.

This sequence joins TRBV7-3 and TRBJ2-2; 8 bases align to TRBD1. V shed 4 bases and J 1 base; nucleotides not matched to a gene: 5. Germline assignment: CDR1 SGHTA and CDR2 FQGTGA. This CDR3 region has 16 residues. The CDR3 loop reads CASSSRGPGNTGELFF. The DNA of the CDR3 is TGTGCCAGCAGCTCCAGGGGGCCCGGGAACACCGGGGAGCTGTTTTTT.